A single sample gave rise to the 17 T cell receptor beta chains below, sequenced in a study of blood T cell repertoires in COVID-19. Method: immunoSEQ multiplex PCR; TCRdb's copy keeps in-frame clones and lacks some. The sample consists of around 250,000 clones, roughly 89% of them appearing once. The sample comprised peripheral blood. These TCRs come from a woman in her 30s with active or convalescent COVID-19.

This chain connects TRBV7-8 to TRBJ2-7; 7 nucleotides agree with TRBD1. With 5 bases clipped from V and 6 bases from J, the junction kept 4 bases outside the gene matches. The germline gives CDR1 SGHVS, CDR2 FQNEAQ. This CDR3 contains 12 residues. CDR3 residues: CASSPYRGEQYF. DNA of the CDR3: TGTGCCAGCAGCCCGTACAGGGGCGAGCAGTACTTC.

The V and J genes are TRBV7-9 and TRBJ1-2, with D possibly matching TRBD1 (6 bases). CDR1 is SEHNR, CDR2 FQNEAQ, per germline (reference sequence). V was clipped by 1 base and J by 6 bases, with 15 bases between them. This CDR3 is 15 amino acids long. The CDR3 DNA is TGTGCCAGCAGCTTAGTGGGGACACCGAATAATGGCTACACCTTC. Amino acid sequence: CASSLVGTPNNGYTF. The whole variable domain, remainder taken from reference TRBV7-9 and TRBJ1-2, is DTGVSQNPRHKITKRGQNVTFRCDPISEHNRLYWYRQTLGQGPEFLTYFQNEAQLEKSRLLSDRFSAERPKGSFSTLEIQRTEQGDSAMYLCASSLVGTPNNGYTFGSGTRLTVV.

V and J are TRBV5-4 and TRBJ1-2, with D unclear. Trimming left V 0 bases short and J 4 bases short, with 19 bases between. Germline V CDR1 and CDR2: SGHNT, YYREEE (reference sequence). This CDR3 has 17 residues. CDR3 in DNA: TGTGCCAGCAGCTTGGTCAACAACGTGGACTGGGTCTATGGCTACACCTTC. Translating it yields CASSLVNNVDWVYGYTF.

The gene calls are TRBV6-5 and TRBJ1-2; D ambiguous. The CDR3 length is 13 residues. Per the germline V gene, CDR1 is MNHEY and CDR2 is SVGAGI. V was pared by 7 bases and J by 3 bases, with 12 bases between. The CDR3 sequence is CASTGILYYGYTF. CDR3 bases: TGTGCCAGCACAGGCATCCTGTACTATGGCTACACCTTC.

This clone was detected once. J is TRBJ2-3 and V is TRBV24-1; 7 bases line up with TRBD1. This CDR3 is built from 16 residues. CDR1 and CDR2 from the germline V gene are KGHDR and SFDVKD. After removal of 4 bases from V and 4 bases from J, the junction contained 10 bases not matched to a gene. CDR3 coding DNA: TGTGCCACCAGTGAGAGACAGGGTCGGGTCCCAGATACGCAGTATTTT. The encoded protein is CATSERQGRVPDTQYF.

The gene calls are TRBV20-1 and TRBJ1-2, with a possible D match to TRBD1 (5 bases). CDR1 and CDR2 (germline): DFQATT, SNEGSKA (reference sequence). CDR3 length: 13 residues. V was trimmed by 3 bases and J by 4 bases, leaving 12 bases between them. This CDR3 is CSASSRVGYGYTF. As DNA, the CDR3 is TGCAGTGCTAGTAGCAGGGTGGGCTATGGCTACACCTTC.

This clone occurred a few times. The chain has TRBV6-5 and TRBJ1-2, with D unresolved. Per the germline V gene, CDR1 is MNHEY and CDR2 is SVGAGI. The V gene lost 0 bases and the J gene lost 6 bases, with 14 bases spanning the gap. The CDR3 covers 15 residues. CDR3 DNA: TGTGCCAGCAGTTACTCGGTCCAGGATAGGAATGGCTACACCTTC. Its translation is CASSYSVQDRNGYTF.

The J gene is TRBJ2-1, the V gene TRBV6-5; 11 bases agree with TRBD2. This CDR3 comprises 14 residues. Germline trimming cut 7 bases from V and 3 bases from J; bases unmatched to any gene: 2. Germline-derived CDR1 and CDR2 are MNHEY and SVGAGI. CDR3 protein: CASTLAGGYNEQFF. The CDR3 DNA reads as TGTGCCAGCACCCTAGCGGGGGGCTACAATGAGCAGTTCTTC.

This chain uses TRBV4-2 with TRBJ2-1, with 9 nucleotides matching TRBD1. V trimming: 1 base; J trimming: 4 bases; junction bases outside the gene matches: 5. There are 16 residues in the CDR3. From germline, CDR1 is LGHNA and CDR2 YNFKEQ. Written as DNA, the CDR3 is TGTGCCAGCAGCCAAGTAGTGGACAGGGGATACAATGAGCAGTTCTTC. Encoded protein: CASSQVVDRGYNEQFF.

This clone was picked up one time. The genes are TRBV5-4 and TRBJ2-6; 8 bases map to TRBD1. The CDR3 totals 14 residues. The germline CDR1 and CDR2 sequences are SGHNT and YYREEE (reference sequence). Trimming took 0 bases from V and 8 from J; bases not matched to a gene: 1. The CDR3 protein is CASSLGDRSNVLTF. CDR3 sequence (DNA): TGTGCCAGCAGCTTGGGGGACAGGTCCAACGTCCTGACTTTC.

This sequence joins TRBV4-3 and TRBJ1-2, with D tentatively TRBD1 (6 bases). Germline V CDR1 and CDR2: LGHNA, YSLEER. The CDR3 totals 17 residues. With 0 bases removed from V and 7 bases from J, the gap between germline ends came to 21 bases. For the CDR3, the DNA is TGCGCCAGCAGCCAAGATTTAATGGCGGGGGCCGCAAGTGGCTACACCTTC. As protein: CASSQDLMAGAASGYTF.

The chain has TRBV7-2 and TRBJ1-2, with 7 bases that match TRBD1. The trim removed 4 bases at V and 3 bases at J, leaving 2 bases unmatched. Germline assignment: CDR1 SGHTA and CDR2 FQGNSA. This CDR3 region has 13 residues. The CDR3, as DNA: TGTGCCAGCAGCTATGGGACAGACTATGGCTACACCTTC. Translation: CASSYGTDYGYTF. Full variable domain (remainder filled in from reference TRBV7-2 and TRBJ1-2): GAGVSQSPSNKVTEKGKDVELRCDPISGHTALYWYRQSLGQGLEFLIYFQGNSAPDKSGLPSDRFSAERTGGSVSTLTIQRTQQEDSAVYLCASSYGTDYGYTFGSGTRLTVV.

The V gene is TRBV5-1, the J gene TRBJ2-5; D is unclear. CDR3 length: 17 residues. Trimming removed 6 bases from V and 0 bases from J, with 21 bases in between. The germline V gene encodes CDR1 SGHRS and CDR2 YFSETQ. CDR3 DNA: TGCGCCAGCAACCCCCAGCAGCAGGCCACGTACCAAGAGACCCAGTACTTC. Its translation: CASNPQQQATYQETQYF.

The CDR3 DNA sequence: TGTGCCAGCAGCCAAATCGGAAAAAACAGGGCCGGTATTAGTGGCTACACCTTC. Translation: CASSQIGKNRAGISGYTF. V gene TRBV3-1 (or the pseudogene TRBV3-2) combines with J gene TRBJ1-2, with D possibly matching TRBD1 (6 bases). The CDR3 extends over 18 amino acids. Germline V gene lookup returns CDR1 LGHDT and CDR2 YNNKEL (reference sequence). Between the trimmed V and J ends, which lost 2 bases and 7 bases, there was a span of 26 bases.

The rearrangement uses TRBV7-2 and TRBJ2-3; TRBD2 matches at 7 bases. Looked up from germline, CDR1 is SGHTA and CDR2 is FQGNSA. Unmatched junction bases numbered 5, after V lost 3 bases and J lost 2 bases. The CDR3 consists of 15 residues. As DNA, the CDR3 is TGTGCCAGCAGCTTCTCGCGGGGGAACACAGATACGCAGTATTTT. It codes for CASSFSRGNTDTQYF.

The rearrangement uses TRBV28 and TRBJ2-1, with 11 bases aligning to TRBD1. Unmatched junction bases numbered 9, after V lost 5 bases and J lost 9 bases. This CDR3 comprises 15 residues. Germline values: CDR1 MDHEN, CDR2 SYDVKM. CDR3: CASSSRDRGTGEQFF. DNA of the CDR3: TGTGCCAGCAGTAGCCGGGACAGGGGGACTGGTGAGCAGTTCTTC.

The CDR3 DNA reads TGTGCCTGGAGTGGGGCATTAGAAGCTTTCTTT. Amino acids: CAWSGALEAFF. The genes are TRBV30 and TRBJ1-1; D gene unclear. The germline gives CDR1 GTSNPN, CDR2 SVGIG (reference sequence). V was cut by 1 base and J by 8 bases, with 8 bases left in between. The CDR3 runs to 11 residues.